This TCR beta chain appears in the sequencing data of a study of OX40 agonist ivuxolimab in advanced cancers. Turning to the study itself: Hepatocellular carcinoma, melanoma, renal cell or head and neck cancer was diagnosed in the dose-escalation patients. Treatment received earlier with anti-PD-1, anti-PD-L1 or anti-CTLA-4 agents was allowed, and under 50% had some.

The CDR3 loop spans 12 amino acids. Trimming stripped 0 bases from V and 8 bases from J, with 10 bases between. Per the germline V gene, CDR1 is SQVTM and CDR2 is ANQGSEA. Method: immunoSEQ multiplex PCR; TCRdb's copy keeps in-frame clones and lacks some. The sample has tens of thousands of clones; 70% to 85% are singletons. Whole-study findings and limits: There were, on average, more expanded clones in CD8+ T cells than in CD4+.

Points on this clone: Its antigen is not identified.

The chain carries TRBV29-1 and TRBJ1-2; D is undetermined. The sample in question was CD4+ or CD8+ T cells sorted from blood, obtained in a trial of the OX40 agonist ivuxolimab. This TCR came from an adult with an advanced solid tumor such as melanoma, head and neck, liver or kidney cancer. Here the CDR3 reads CSVEDLGRGYTF. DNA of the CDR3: TGCAGCGTTGAAGACCTCGGACGCGGCTACACCTTC. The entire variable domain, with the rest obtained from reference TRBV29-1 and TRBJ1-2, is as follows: SAVISQKPSRDICQRGTSLTIQCQVDSQVTMMFWYRQQPGQSLTLIATANQGSEATYESGFVIDKFPISRPNLTFSTLTVSNMSPEDSSIYLCSVEDLGRGYTFGSGTRLTVV.